A selection of T cell receptor beta chains follows, all from one sample in a study of vaccination and CD4 T cells after COVID-19. Their antigen targets remain unknown. Using its own MiXCR run on the PCR reads, TCRdb lists one record per CDR3 protein. The sample has over 10,000 distinct CDR3 sequences, roughly 36% seen once. Sequencing used cultured CD4+ T cells from blood. These receptors originate from a human donor with COVID-19. Each CDR3 is given with its conserved first and last residue. The order of the fields is CDR3 protein, D gene, V gene. A D gene is named only where the DNA matches it firmly.

CDR3 protein: CAIPGVYYGYTF
D gene: -
V gene: TRBV10-3

CDR3 protein: CASSEEGAYYGYTF
D gene: TRBD1
V gene: TRBV6-1

CDR3 protein: CATSRDVGPSGNTIYF
D gene: -
V gene: TRBV15

CDR3 protein: CASSQDRGDQPQHF
D gene: TRBD1
V gene: TRBV12-3/TRBV12-4

CDR3 protein: CASSQGGQGAGEQYF
D gene: TRBD1
V gene: TRBV4-1

CDR3 protein: CASSPPTSGLAGSDTQYF
D gene: TRBD2
V gene: TRBV12-3/TRBV12-4

CDR3 protein: CASSYLGGGANEQFF
D gene: TRBD2
V gene: TRBV6-2/TRBV6-3

CDR3 protein: CASSLTGGADTQYF
D gene: TRBD1
V gene: TRBV7-9

CDR3 protein: CASSRETSGSYNEQFF
D gene: TRBD2
V gene: TRBV6-1

CDR3 protein: CATNFTGGGRGQPQHF
D gene: TRBD1
V gene: TRBV24-1

CDR3 protein: CASSRLAGGRHTGELFF
D gene: TRBD2
V gene: TRBV28

CDR3 protein: CASSSSGGSYNEQFF
D gene: TRBD2
V gene: TRBV9

CDR3 protein: CAISESSTSGMNTEAFF
D gene: -
V gene: TRBV10-3